The 19 T cell receptor beta chains reported below all come from one sample, sequenced in a study of T cell changes during pregnancy in multiple sclerosis. TCRdb keeps only in-frame clones here, not all; method: immunoSEQ multiplex PCR. The repertoire holds approximately 41,000 clones, with 85% to 90% as singletons. Sample: CD4+ T cells from peripheral blood mononuclear cells, taken in the first trimester of pregnancy. These receptors were collected from a female donor with multiple sclerosis, enrolled in a pregnancy study.

This clone occurred a few times. The genes are TRBV18 and TRBJ1-1; tentative D call: TRBD1 (5 bases). V was shortened by 5 bases and J by 5 bases, with 12 bases between the two germline ends. This CDR3 spans 13 amino acids. Per the germline V gene, CDR1 is KGHSH and CDR2 is LQKENI. The CDR3 reads CASSTGGETEAFF. DNA of the CDR3: TGTGCCAGCTCAACCGGGGGGGAGACTGAAGCTTTCTTT.

The chain uses TRBV28 and TRBJ2-7, with 8 positions matching TRBD2. Germline V gene data show CDR1 as MDHEN and CDR2 as SYDVKM. Unmatched junction bases numbered 11, after V lost 5 bases and J lost 2 bases. This CDR3 has 16 amino acids. The CDR3 region has the DNA TGTGCCAGCAGTCGGGGAGGCGGGAGGCTCCCCTACGAGCAGTACTTC. Protein product: CASSRGGGRLPYEQYF.

DNA for the CDR3: TGCAGCGCCGCGGAGGGGGCGTTTGGCGGCTACACCTTC. Translated, it gives CSAAEGAFGGYTF. This chain connects TRBV29-1 to TRBJ1-2; TRBD1 aligns across 7 bases. The CDR3 sequence is 13 residues long. Looked up from germline, CDR1 is SQVTM and CDR2 is ANQGSEA. Trimming at V came to 7 bases and at J to 8 bases, leaving 13 bases not matched to a gene.

This chain links TRBV18 with TRBJ2-7; 10 bases line up with TRBD2. This CDR3 is built from 15 residues. The germline V gene has CDR1 KGHSH and CDR2 LQKENI. Trimming took 3 bases from V and 1 from J; bases not matched to a gene: 3. The CDR3 region has the DNA TGTGCCAGCTCACCGGGACTAGCGAATTCCTACGAGCAGTACTTC. This encodes CASSPGLANSYEQYF.

The chain employs TRBV6-6 and TRBJ2-3; 7 bases line up with TRBD1. The CDR3 totals 14 residues. In germline, CDR1 is MNHNY, CDR2 SVGAGI (reference sequence). After removal of 11 bases from V and 5 bases from J, the junction contained 13 bases not matched to a gene. The CDR3 protein is CAARRQGPEDTQYF. For the CDR3, the DNA is TGTGCCGCCCGACGACAGGGTCCGGAAGATACGCAGTATTTT.

Written as DNA, the CDR3 is TGTGCCAGCAGCCCTACGGCGCGGTTTAGAAATCAGCCCCAGCATTTT. Residues: CASSPTARFRNQPQHF. V usage is TRBV7-2 and J usage is TRBJ1-5; the D is unclear. Trimming took 5 bases from V and 4 from J, leaving 18 bases between them. CDR3 length: 16 amino acids. Germline CDR1 is SGHTA and CDR2 is FQGNSA. Together with reference TRBV7-2 and TRBJ1-5, the CDR3 gives the full variable domain: GAGVSQSPSNKVTEKGKDVELRCDPISGHTALYWYRQSLGQGLEFLIYFQGNSAPDKSGLPSDRFSAERTGGSVSTLTIQRTQQEDSAVYLCASSPTARFRNQPQHFGDGTRLSIL.

This sequence joins TRBV2 and TRBJ1-2; 11 nucleotides agree with TRBD1. In germline, CDR1 is SNHLY, CDR2 FYNNEI. Trimming at V came to 7 bases and at J to 2 bases, leaving 9 bases not matched to a gene. This CDR3 region has 16 residues. CDR3 DNA sequence: TGTGCCAGCATCCCGGACAGGGGGCGTCTAAACTATGGCTACACCTTC. This translates into CASIPDRGRLNYGYTF.

This rearrangement joins TRBV11-2 to TRBJ2-7; weak D call: TRBD1 (5 bases). The CDR3 runs 14 residues. V was pared by 1 base and J by 7 bases, with 14 bases between. CDR1 SGHAT and CDR2 FQNNGV come from the germline V gene. CDR3 region: CASSLGQGLGEQYF. As DNA, the CDR3 is TGTGCCAGCAGCTTAGGGCAGGGCTTGGGGGAGCAGTACTTC.

The CDR3 sequence is CASSLGAGSSYNEQFF. The CDR3 DNA sequence: TGTGCCAGCAGCTTAGGGGCGGGAAGCTCCTACAATGAGCAGTTCTTC. The chain links TRBV7-2 to TRBJ2-1; a weak D match, TRBD2 (6 bases). Trimming removed 1 base from V and 0 bases from J, with 10 bases in between. This CDR3 region has 16 residues. CDR1 and CDR2 (germline): SGHTA, FQGNSA.

The gene calls are TRBV5-4 and TRBJ2-3, with 13 nucleotides matching TRBD2. Germline CDR1 reads SGHNT; CDR2 reads YYREEE (reference sequence). The CDR3 has 19 amino acids. J gave up 0 bases and V 4 bases, and 11 bases lay outside the gene matches. CDR3 sequence (DNA): TGTGCCAGCAGCAAGGGACAGCGGACTAGCGGGAGTAGCACAGATACGCAGTATTTT. This codes for CASSKGQRTSGSSTDTQYF.

The chain uses TRBV27 and TRBJ2-1, with 7 nucleotides matching TRBD2. The CDR3 has 12 amino acids. V trimming: 7 bases; J trimming: 12 bases; junction bases outside the gene matches: 9. The germline V gene has CDR1 MNHEY and CDR2 SMNVEV (reference sequence). CDR3 coding DNA: TGTGCCAGCACCACTATGGGGGGGGTGCAGTTCTTC. This codes for CASTTMGGVQFF.

The V gene is TRBV10-1, the J gene TRBJ2-3; 14 bases fit TRBD2. Germline V lookup: CDR1 WNHNN, CDR2 SYGVQD (reference sequence). This CDR3 is 17 amino acids long. The ends lost 2 bases at V and 5 bases at J; junction bases unmatched: 6. CDR3 nucleotide sequence: TGCGCCAGCAGTGAGGCACCGGGACTAGCGGGAGAAGATACGCAGTATTTT. The encoded protein is CASSEAPGLAGEDTQYF.

The V and J genes are TRBV5-1 and TRBJ2-4, with D perhaps TRBD2 (5 bases). Germline CDR1 SGHRS, CDR2 YFSETQ. The CDR3 is 15 amino acids. V lost 4 bases to trimming and J lost 0 bases, with 11 bases between them. The CDR3 DNA reads TGCGCCAGCAGCCCCAACGGGGTAGCCAAAAACATTCAGTACTTC. This translates into CASSPNGVAKNIQYF.

The chain links TRBV7-9 to TRBJ2-3, with D possibly matching TRBD2 (7 bases). Trimming stripped 5 bases from V and 4 bases from J, with 19 bases between. The CDR3 has 16 amino acids. The germline CDR1 and CDR2 sequences are SEHNR and FQNEAQ (reference sequence). CDR3 DNA: TGTGCCAGCAGCATTAGGGCGGGGGCAGGAGCAGATACGCAGTATTTT. It encodes CASSIRAGAGADTQYF.

The genes are TRBV5-6 and TRBJ1-4, with TRBD1 identical over 11 bases. CDR3 size: 16 residues. J gave up 8 bases and V 2 bases, and 8 bases lay outside the gene matches. The germline V gene has CDR1 SGHDT and CDR2 YYEEEE. The CDR3 bases are TGTGCCAGCAGCTTAACGTTGGGACAGGGGGGCGAAAAACTGTTTTTT. Translated, it gives CASSLTLGQGGEKLFF.

The chain has TRBV5-1 and TRBJ2-7, with TRBD1 matching 11 bases. The CDR3 sequence is 15 residues long. V was clipped by 4 bases and J by 1 base; unmatched bases: 4. CDR1 is SGHRS and CDR2 is YFSETQ in the germline V gene. CDR3 sequence (DNA): TGCGCCAGCAGCCTAGGACAGGGGGCGTCCTACGAGCAGTACTTC. Protein product: CASSLGQGASYEQYF. The whole variable domain, filled in from reference TRBV5-1 and TRBJ2-7, reads KAGVTQTPRYLIKTRGQQVTLSCSPISGHRSVSWYQQTPGQGLQFLFEYFSETQRNKGNFPGRFSGRQFSNSRSEMNVSTLELGDSALYLCASSLGQGASYEQYFGPGTRLTVT.

This clone was seen only once. The chain links TRBV10-2 to TRBJ2-7, with a possible D match to TRBD1 (6 bases). The length of the CDR3 is 14 residues. Germline V gives CDR1 WSHSY, CDR2 SAAADI. V dropped 8 bases and J dropped 1 base, with 15 bases sitting between them. This CDR3 is CASSFSRGSYEQYF. In DNA, the CDR3 is TGCGCCAGCTCCTTCTCTAGGGGGTCCTACGAGCAGTACTTC.

This clone has a single count. CDR3 loop: CASSLSGRPPYEQYF. The CDR3 DNA is TGTGCCAGCAGCCTTAGCGGGAGGCCGCCCTACGAGCAGTACTTC. This sequence joins TRBV7-2 and TRBJ2-7; TRBD2 agrees at 10 bases. The CDR3 length is 15 residues. The V and J ends lost 5 bases and 2 bases, in that order; junction bases with no gene match: 6. Germline V gives CDR1 SGHTA, CDR2 FQGNSA.

The chain joins TRBV5-1 to TRBJ2-1; 10 bases are a match to TRBD2. Germline lookup yields CDR1 SGHRS and CDR2 YFSETQ. The CDR3 is made up of 13 amino acids. Trimming removed 4 bases from V and 7 bases from J; junction bases left unmatched: 2. DNA for the CDR3: TGCGCCAGCAGCCAGACTAGCGGGAATGAGCAGTTCTTC. It yields the protein CASSQTSGNEQFF.